This T cell receptor (beta chain) comes out of a study of vaccination and CD4 T cells after COVID-19. In the study overall: Post-vaccine sample collection happened at a median of approximately 70 days after dose two, ranging 14 to 241.

Oncomine TCR Beta short-read sequencing was applied to DNA from cultured CD4+ T cells. Genomic DNA was isolated from CD4+ T cells that had been cultured. A single record per CDR3 protein comes from TCRdb applying MiXCR to the PCR reads. The data hold about 18,000 distinct CDR3 sequences, with 70% observed a single time. Points from the study as a whole: Relatively few convalescent patients were studied; early post-infection timepoints were not included.

This clonotype was observed a handful of times. The antigen is undetermined. Documented treatment: approximately 9-day PBMC culture with coronavirus spike peptide pools or control peptides (ViraFEST assay). The sequence was obtained from a human donor who had recovered from COVID-19. The sequencing input was CD4+ T cells from blood, cultured in vitro.

This chain's CDR3 is CSASLGMAEAFF. CDR3 in DNA: TGCAGTGCTAGTCTGGGGATGGCCGAAGCTTTCTTT. The rearrangement links TRBV20-1 to TRBJ1-1; unclear D gene. With 3 bases removed from V and 8 bases from J, the gap between germline ends came to 13 bases. This CDR3 comprises 12 residues. Germline V lookup: CDR1 DFQATT, CDR2 SNEGSKA (reference sequence).